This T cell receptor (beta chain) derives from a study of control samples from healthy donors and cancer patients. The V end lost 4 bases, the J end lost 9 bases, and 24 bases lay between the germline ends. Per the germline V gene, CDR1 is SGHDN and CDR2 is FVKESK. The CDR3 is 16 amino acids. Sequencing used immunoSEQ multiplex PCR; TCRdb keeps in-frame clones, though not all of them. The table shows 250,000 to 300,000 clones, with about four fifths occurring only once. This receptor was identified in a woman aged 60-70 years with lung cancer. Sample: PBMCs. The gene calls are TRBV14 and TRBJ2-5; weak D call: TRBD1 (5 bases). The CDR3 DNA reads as TGTGCCAGCAGCCTCTCACCGACAGTCCTCTCAAAGGCCCAGTACTTC. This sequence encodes CASSLSPTVLSKAQYF.